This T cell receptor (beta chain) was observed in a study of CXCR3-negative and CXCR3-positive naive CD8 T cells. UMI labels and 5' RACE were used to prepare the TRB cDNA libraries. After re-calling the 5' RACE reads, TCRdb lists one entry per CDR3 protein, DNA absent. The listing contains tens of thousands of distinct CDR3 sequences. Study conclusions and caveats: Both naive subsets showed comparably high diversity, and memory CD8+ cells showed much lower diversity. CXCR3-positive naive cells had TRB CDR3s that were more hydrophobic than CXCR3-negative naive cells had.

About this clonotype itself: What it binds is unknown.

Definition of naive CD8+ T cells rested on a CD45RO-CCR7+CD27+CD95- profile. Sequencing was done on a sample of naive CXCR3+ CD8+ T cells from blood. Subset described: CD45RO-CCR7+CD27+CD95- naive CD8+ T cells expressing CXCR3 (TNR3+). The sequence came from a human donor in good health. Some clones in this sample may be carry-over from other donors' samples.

Here the CDR3 reads CASSFEKPQHF. J is TRBJ1-5 and V is TRBV5-5. Germline CDR1 is SGHKS and CDR2 is YYEKEE (reference sequence). The length of the CDR3 is 11 residues.